One and the same sample provided the 14 T cell receptor beta chains below, sequenced in a study of beta chain features in type 1 diabetes. Study findings and constraints: In every one of the four CD4+ subsets, TCRB CDR3s were moderately but significantly shorter in Type 1 diabetes patients.

Every bit of the isolated RNA underwent reverse transcription, so sequencing read expressed TCRB transcripts. Only in-frame clones appear in the TCRdb table, and some are missing; sequencing was by immunoSEQ multiplex PCR. Of 500,000 to 850,000 clones in the sample, about 14% are singletons; the top ten hold 0.03% to 0.045%. These receptors' antigens are unknown. The material sequenced was naive CD4+ T cells from blood. The receptors derive from a man aged 18 to 30 with type 1 diabetes.

This clone was detected once. The chain links TRBV6-5 to TRBJ2-1; no firm D call. Trimming stripped 0 bases from V and 8 bases from J, with 11 bases between. The germline gives CDR1 MNHEY, CDR2 SVGAGI. This CDR3 contains 14 residues. In DNA, the CDR3 is TGTGCCAGCAGTTACTCGATTAGTCAGGATGAGCAGTTCTTC. This translates into CASSYSISQDEQFF.

The rearrangement links TRBV11-2 to TRBJ1-2; D is perhaps TRBD1 (6 bases). Germline V CDR1 and CDR2: SGHAT, FQNNGV. The CDR3 runs to 16 residues. V lost 1 base to trimming and J lost 2 bases, with 14 bases between them. DNA for the CDR3: TGTGCCAGCAGCTTAGCCCCACCTACAGGGAACTATGGCTACACCTTC. Protein product: CASSLAPPTGNYGYTF. The variable domain in full, with the rest retrieved from reference TRBV11-2 and TRBJ1-2, is EAGVAQSPRYKIIEKRQSVAFWCNPISGHATLYWYQQILGQGPKLLIQFQNNGVVDDSQLPKDRFSAERLKGVDSTLKIQPAKLEDSAVYLCASSLAPPTGNYGYTFGSGTRLTVV.

The CDR3 reads CASSQDLTPLTQYF. DNA of the CDR3: TGTGCCAGCAGCCAAGATCTCACTCCCTTGACGCAGTATTTT. The chain links TRBV4-2 to TRBJ2-3; D is unclear. CDR1 is LGHNA, CDR2 YNFKEQ, per germline. The CDR3 is 14 amino acids. V lost 0 bases, J lost 9 bases, and 13 bases lay in between.

J is TRBJ2-3 and V is TRBV5-1; 14 positions agree with TRBD2. This CDR3 has 17 residues. From germline, CDR1 is SGHRS and CDR2 YFSETQ. V lost 4 bases to trimming and J lost 0 bases; unmatched junction nucleotides: 4. CDR3 region: CASSRTSGRPSTDTQYF. CDR3 DNA sequence: TGCGCCAGCAGCCGGACTAGCGGGAGGCCTAGCACAGATACGCAGTATTTT.

This chain connects TRBV5-4 to TRBJ2-7; 9 nucleotides agree with TRBD1. V lost 4 bases and J lost 2; bases outside the gene matches: 7. The germline V gene has CDR1 SGHNT and CDR2 YYREEE (reference sequence). The CDR3 has 15 amino acids. CDR3 amino acids: CASSGGQGLTYEQYF. The CDR3 DNA reads as TGTGCCAGCAGCGGGGGACAGGGCTTGACCTACGAGCAGTACTTC.

The V gene is TRBV6-6, the J gene TRBJ1-2; D is ambiguous. Trimming shortened V by 8 bases and J by 0 bases, and 16 bases separated the two germline ends. Germline V gives CDR1 MNHNY, CDR2 SVGAGI (reference sequence). The CDR3 consists of 15 residues. The CDR3: CASSLAFASNYGYTF. DNA of the CDR3: TGTGCCAGCTCTCTGGCATTCGCCTCTAACTATGGCTACACCTTC.

The chain uses TRBV14 and TRBJ2-1; D possibly corresponds to TRBD2 (6 bases). The CDR3 spans 15 residues. Trimming pared 3 bases from V and 4 bases from J, leaving 13 bases between. The germline gives CDR1 SGHDN, CDR2 FVKESK. In DNA form, the CDR3 reads TGTGCCAGCAGCCAGGGGGTAGCGGTATACAATGAGCAGTTCTTC. The encoded protein is CASSQGVAVYNEQFF. Full variable domain (outside the CDR3, taken from reference TRBV14 and TRBJ2-1): EAGVTQFPSHSVIEKGQTVTLRCDPISGHDNLYWYRRVMGKEIKFLLHFVKESKQDESGMPNNRFLAERTGGTYSTLKVQPAELEDSGVYFCASSQGVAVYNEQFFGPGTRLTVL.

This chain uses TRBV7-3 with TRBJ2-3; D gene uncertain. The CDR3 sequence is 15 residues long. Germline CDR1 SGHTA, CDR2 FQGTGA. Trimming removed 4 bases at V and 7 bases at J, with 18 bases between. CDR3 bases: TGTGCCAGCAGCTCACCAACGACCAGTGGGAATACGCAGTATTTT. It yields the protein CASSSPTTSGNTQYF.

This clone turned up a few times. The rearrangement links TRBV20-1 to TRBJ1-1; D may be TRBD1 (5 bases). The CDR3 sequence is 11 residues long. Germline V CDR1 and CDR2: DFQATT, SNEGSKA (reference sequence). The CDR3 here is CRPGLITEAFF. CDR3 sequence (DNA): TGCAGACCAGGGCTTATCACTGAAGCTTTCTTT.

This chain joins TRBV7-2 and TRBJ2-3; weak D call: TRBD2 (7 bases). Germline V gene sequence: CDR1 SGHTA, CDR2 FQGNSA. Trimming cost V 7 bases and J 6 bases, with 23 bases left between them. This CDR3 comprises 16 residues. This CDR3 reads CASTPRGGRGGDTQYF. CDR3 DNA sequence: TGTGCCAGCACACCAAGGGGGGGGCGAGGCGGGGATACGCAGTATTTT.

This clone turned up a few times. J is TRBJ1-1 and V is TRBV11-1; D is possibly TRBD1 (6 bases). V lost 4 bases, J lost 6 bases, and 15 bases lay in between. The CDR3 has 14 residues. Germline-derived CDR1 and CDR2 are SGHAT and FQDESV (reference sequence). Written as DNA, the CDR3 is TGTGCCAGCAGCTCGACAGGAGTCGTCGCTGAAGCTTTCTTT. It encodes CASSSTGVVAEAFF.

The chain is built from TRBV11-1 and TRBJ1-6, with D unclear. Germline CDR1 reads SGHAT; CDR2 reads FQDESV (reference sequence). Trimming cost V 4 bases and J 4 bases, with 5 bases left between them. The CDR3 extends over 13 amino acids. The CDR3 is CASSWKYNSPLHF. In nucleotides, the CDR3 is TGTGCCAGCAGCTGGAAGTATAATTCACCCCTCCACTTT. The full variable domain, its missing parts supplied by reference TRBV11-1 and TRBJ1-6, is EAEVAQSPRYKITEKSQAVAFWCDPISGHATLYWYRQILGQGPELLVQFQDESVVDDSQLPKDRFSAERLKGVDSTLKIQPAELGDSAMYLCASSWKYNSPLHFGNGTRLTVT.

This CDR3 is CASSSTGNRNTEAFF. In DNA form, the CDR3 reads TGTGCCAGCAGCTCCACAGGGAACAGGAACACTGAAGCTTTCTTT. The J gene is TRBJ1-1, the V gene TRBV5-4; possible D gene TRBD1, 6 bases. Germline lookup yields CDR1 SGHNT and CDR2 YYREEE (reference sequence). V lost 3 bases to trimming and J lost 1 base, with 13 bases between them. The CDR3 extends over 15 amino acids. Together with reference TRBV5-4 and TRBJ1-1, the CDR3 gives the full variable domain: ETGVTQSPTHLIKTRGQQVTLRCSSQSGHNTVSWYQQALGQGPQFIFQYYREEENGRGNFPPRFSGLQFPNYSSELNVNALELDDSALYLCASSSTGNRNTEAFFGQGTRLTVV.

This clone showed up just a few times. At the DNA level, this CDR3 is encoded by other sequences in the same sample as well. V gene TRBV11-2 combines with J gene TRBJ2-5; no clear D. The CDR3 totals 13 residues. V shed 3 bases and J shed 1 base, with 6 bases lying between them. Per the germline V gene, CDR1 is SGHAT and CDR2 is FQNNGV. The DNA of the CDR3 is TGTGCCAGCAGCTTCGGCAGCCAAGAGACCCAGTACTTC. Its protein is CASSFGSQETQYF.